Each of the 32 T cell receptor beta chains below was sequenced from the same sample in a study of shared clonotypes between healthy human individuals. The data were produced by immunoSEQ multiplex PCR, yet TCRdb's version contains in-frame clones alone and is incomplete. The table records approximately 1.1 million clones, about 80% of them present only once. Material: memory CD4+ T cells from PBMCs. Subset: CD45RA-negative fraction. The receptors stem from a man aged 18 to 29 in good health. Some clones in this sample may be carry-over from other donors' samples.

The chain joins TRBV2 to TRBJ2-1, with TRBD2 identical over 9 bases. From germline, CDR1 is SNHLY and CDR2 FYNNEI. The CDR3 covers 16 residues. With V trimmed by 6 bases and J by 0 bases, 6 bases remained unmatched. The CDR3 region has the DNA TGTGCCAGCAGGTTTAGCGGGAGTGGCTCCTACAATGAGCAGTTCTTC. Translated, it gives CASRFSGSGSYNEQFF.

This chain joins TRBV6-5 and TRBJ2-5; 8 positions match TRBD2. CDR1 is MNHEY, CDR2 SVGAGI, per germline. V shed 4 bases and J 9 bases; nucleotides not matched to a gene: 10. The CDR3 length is 14 residues. The CDR3 nucleotides are TGTGCCAGCAGTTCCGGACTAGCTTGGGGGGCCCAGTACTTC. Protein product: CASSSGLAWGAQYF.

This clone appeared once. This chain uses TRBV5-1 with TRBJ2-1; the match to TRBD2 covers 7 bases. V shed 0 bases and J 7 bases; nucleotides not matched to a gene: 1. CDR3 length equals 13 residues. Germline V gene sequence: CDR1 SGHRS, CDR2 YFSETQ. The CDR3 sequence is CASSLGTRNEQFF. In nucleotides, the CDR3 is TGCGCCAGCAGCTTGGGGACTAGGAATGAGCAGTTCTTC.

This clone appeared a few times. Distinct nucleotide sequences in the sample also encode this CDR3. The V gene is TRBV30, the J gene TRBJ1-5; D possibly corresponds to TRBD1 (5 bases). Germline V lookup: CDR1 GTSNPN, CDR2 SVGIG (reference sequence). Trimming shortened V by 3 bases and J by 3 bases, and 9 bases separated the two germline ends. The CDR3 is 13 residues long. In DNA form, the CDR3 reads TGTGCCTGGAGCGAGGGACTCAATCAGCCCCAGCATTTT. Translation: CAWSEGLNQPQHF.

The DNA for the CDR3 is TGTGCCAGCAGCTCACGGGAGGCCTACTCCTACAATGAGCAGTTCTTC. It translates to CASSSREAYSYNEQFF. This chain connects TRBV11-2 to TRBJ2-1, with TRBD2 matching over 7 bases. Trimming took 4 bases from V and 0 from J; bases not matched to a gene: 6. The CDR3 length is 16 residues. Germline V lookup: CDR1 SGHAT, CDR2 FQNNGV.

In its sample, this clone was seen a few times. The V call is TRBV2, the J call TRBJ2-3; 7 nucleotides match TRBD2. J was trimmed by 4 bases and V by 6 bases; bases with no gene match: 1. The V gene's germline CDR1 is SNHLY and CDR2 FYNNEI. This CDR3 spans 12 amino acids. The CDR3 spells CASRRESDTQYF. CDR3 bases: TGTGCCAGCAGGCGGGAGTCAGATACGCAGTATTTT.

The chain recombines TRBV19 with TRBJ1-2; weak D call: TRBD1 (5 bases). The germline V gene encodes CDR1 LNHDA and CDR2 SQIVND (reference sequence). The CDR3 has 14 amino acids. The V and J ends lost 7 bases and 5 bases respectively, with 17 bases between them. The CDR3 protein is CASMKTGGPYGYTF. Written as DNA, the CDR3 is TGTGCCAGTATGAAGACCGGGGGTCCTTATGGCTACACCTTC.

The rearrangement links TRBV18 to TRBJ2-7; TRBD1 matches at 8 bases. V lost 6 bases to trimming and J lost 1 base; unmatched junction nucleotides: 5. This CDR3 spans 14 amino acids. CDR1 is KGHSH and CDR2 is LQKENI in the germline V gene. The CDR3 spells CASSYNRGSYEQYF. DNA for the CDR3: TGTGCCAGCTCGTATAACAGGGGGTCCTACGAGCAGTACTTC.

A single count supports this clone. The rearrangement uses TRBV29-1 and TRBJ1-4, with 10 positions matching TRBD1. The V gene's germline CDR1 is SQVTM and CDR2 ANQGSEA. The junction had 10 bases not matched to a gene; V was cut back by 7 bases and J by 8 bases. The CDR3 spans 14 residues. The DNA for the CDR3 is TGCAGCGCTAGACCGGGACAGGGGAAAGAAAAACTGTTTTTT. It codes for CSARPGQGKEKLFF.

CDR3 residues: CASSLRTGLSYEQYF. DNA of the CDR3: TGTGCCAGCAGCCTTCGTACAGGCCTGTCCTACGAGCAGTACTTC. The genes are TRBV5-4 and TRBJ2-7; TRBD1 might be the D (5 bases). The V gene's germline CDR1 is SGHNT and CDR2 YYREEE (reference sequence). The V end lost 4 bases, the J end lost 1 base, and 15 bases lay between the germline ends. The CDR3 sequence is 15 residues long.

This chain joins TRBV4-1 and TRBJ2-7; D not certain. Germline lookup yields CDR1 MGHRA and CDR2 YSYEKL. V was pared by 4 bases and J by 1 base, with 11 bases between. This CDR3 is 14 amino acids long. The CDR3, as DNA: TGCGCCAGCAGCCCCCTGGGCGGTTCCTACGAGCAGTACTTC. Encoded protein: CASSPLGGSYEQYF.

The chain combines TRBV7-2 with TRBJ1-4; D gene ambiguous. V lost 1 base and J lost 2, with 11 bases in between. This CDR3 has 16 residues. Germline loops: CDR1 SGHTA, CDR2 FQGNSA. The CDR3 nucleotides are TGTGCCAGCAGCTTAGAGTCCACCGGTACTAATGAAAAACTGTTTTTT. Its protein is CASSLESTGTNEKLFF. Variable domain in full (rest from reference TRBV7-2 and TRBJ1-4): GAGVSQSPSNKVTEKGKDVELRCDPISGHTALYWYRQSLGQGLEFLIYFQGNSAPDKSGLPSDRFSAERTGGSVSTLTIQRTQQEDSAVYLCASSLESTGTNEKLFFGSGTQLSVL.

The rearrangement uses TRBV7-8 and TRBJ2-3; D call uncertain. Germline values: CDR1 SGHVS, CDR2 FQNEAQ. V was cut by 1 base and J by 4 bases, with 9 bases left in between. The CDR3 is made up of 14 amino acids. The CDR3 DNA reads TGTGCCAGCAGCTTAGGGCGGCAATCAGATACGCAGTATTTT. Its translation: CASSLGRQSDTQYF.

The V call is TRBV5-1, the J call TRBJ2-1, with 8 nucleotides matching TRBD2. The CDR3 has 16 amino acids. Germline assignment: CDR1 SGHRS and CDR2 YFSETQ. V lost 6 bases to trimming and J lost 4 bases; unmatched junction nucleotides: 12. The CDR3, as DNA: TGCGCCAGCACCCCAACCGGGACGGGAGGGTACAATGAGCAGTTCTTC. Its protein product is CASTPTGTGGYNEQFF. The full variable domain, completed using reference TRBV5-1 and TRBJ2-1, is KAGVTQTPRYLIKTRGQQVTLSCSPISGHRSVSWYQQTPGQGLQFLFEYFSETQRNKGNFPGRFSGRQFSNSRSEMNVSTLELGDSALYLCASTPTGTGGYNEQFFGPGTRLTVL.

This clone came up a few times. The J gene is TRBJ1-6, the V gene TRBV5-6, with unresolved D. The germline V and J ends were trimmed by 0 bases and 10 bases, with 8 bases remaining between them. In germline, CDR1 is SGHDT, CDR2 YYEEEE. CDR3 length equals 13 residues. CDR3 in DNA: TGTGCCAGCAGCTTGGTAACGGGCTCACCCCTCCACTTT. It codes for CASSLVTGSPLHF.

This clone was seen a handful of times. This rearrangement joins TRBV27 to TRBJ2-7, with 11 bases that match TRBD1. Germline-derived CDR1 and CDR2 are MNHEY and SMNVEV (reference sequence). This CDR3 spans 14 amino acids. V was pared by 5 bases and J by 4 bases, with 4 bases of the junction left unmatched. CDR3 DNA sequence: TGTGCCAGCAGTCTCCGGGACAGGGGGTACGAGCAGTACTTC. Residues: CASSLRDRGYEQYF.

CDR3 residues: CASSLAAGGMDKETQYF. CDR3 DNA: TGCGCCAGCAGCTTGGCCGCAGGGGGGATGGATAAAGAGACCCAGTACTTC. The chain employs TRBV5-1 and TRBJ2-5, with D maybe TRBD1 (7 bases). The CDR3 length is 17 residues. Germline CDR1 and CDR2: SGHRS and YFSETQ. Trimming removed 0 bases from V and 3 bases from J, with 18 bases in between.

This clone showed up just a few times. The V and J genes are TRBV28 and TRBJ1-1; D not resolved. There are 12 residues in the CDR3. V was cut by 7 bases and J by 0 bases, with 6 bases left in between. Germline CDR1 MDHEN, CDR2 SYDVKM. Here the CDR3 reads CASNLLNTEAFF. For the CDR3, the DNA is TGTGCCAGCAATTTGCTGAACACTGAAGCTTTCTTT.

The rearrangement joins TRBV6-6 to TRBJ2-7; D is unclear. Trimming took off 2 bases at V and 2 bases at J, with 10 bases between the two ends. CDR3 size: 14 residues. Germline V CDR1 and CDR2: MNHNY, SVGAGI (reference sequence). The CDR3 nucleotides are TGTGCCAGCAGTTACAGTTCAGCTACCTACGAGCAGTACTTC. Translated, it gives CASSYSSATYEQYF.

This clone has only one observation. The chain recombines TRBV4-1 with TRBJ2-1; TRBD2 aligns across 11 bases. The CDR3 spans 17 residues. Per germline, CDR1 MGHRA and CDR2 YSYEKL. After removal of 4 bases from V and 1 base from J, the junction contained 6 bases not matched to a gene. The DNA for the CDR3 is TGCGCCAGCAGCCGAGGATTAGCGGGAGGGTCCTACAATGAGCAGTTCTTC. Translating gives CASSRGLAGGSYNEQFF.

In this sample, this clone turned up once. This CDR3 reads CASSPGATGGETQYF. In nucleotides, the CDR3 is TGTGCCAGCAGCCCTGGGGCCACGGGAGGAGAGACCCAGTACTTC. The rearrangement joins TRBV7-9 to TRBJ2-5, with 7 bases matching TRBD2. This CDR3 is built from 15 residues. The junction had 10 bases not matched to a gene; V was cut back by 5 bases and J by 4 bases. Germline V lookup: CDR1 SEHNR, CDR2 FQNEAQ (reference sequence).

V is TRBV7-9 and J is TRBJ2-7; 7 nucleotides match TRBD2. CDR1 and CDR2 from the germline V gene are SEHNR and FQNEAQ (reference sequence). The V segment lost 5 bases and the J segment 2 bases; nucleotides outside the gene matches: 6. CDR3 size: 14 residues. DNA of the CDR3: TGTGCCAGCAGCCAGTCGGGAGGTCCCTACGAGCAGTACTTC. Translated, it gives CASSQSGGPYEQYF.

This clone occurred many times. The chain recombines TRBV4-1 with TRBJ2-1; D might be TRBD1 (6 bases). The V gene lost 1 base and the J gene lost 1 base, with 14 bases spanning the gap. The CDR3 is made up of 17 amino acids. CDR1 is MGHRA, CDR2 YSYEKL, per germline. The CDR3: CASSQGGTGPSYNEQFF. The CDR3 bases are TGCGCCAGCAGCCAAGGGGGAACAGGGCCTTCCTACAATGAGCAGTTCTTC.

This chain joins TRBV7-9 and TRBJ2-1, with 7 bases fitting TRBD2. V trimming: 7 bases; J trimming: 6 bases; junction bases outside the gene matches: 15. The length of the CDR3 is 16 residues. Germline V gives CDR1 SEHNR, CDR2 FQNEAQ (reference sequence). The CDR3 DNA reads TGTGCCAGCACCCGGAAGGCGGGAGCTGTCAGCAATGAGCAGTTCTTC. This encodes CASTRKAGAVSNEQFF.

The J gene is TRBJ2-3, the V gene TRBV10-3; D gene uncertain. V lost 3 bases and J lost 1, with 8 bases in between. The CDR3 totals 14 residues. Germline assignment: CDR1 ENHRY and CDR2 SYGVKD. CDR3 DNA: TGTGCCATCAGTGACAGTAAGGGCACAGATACGCAGTATTTT. This gives the protein CAISDSKGTDTQYF.

This rearrangement joins TRBV5-4 to TRBJ1-2; perhaps TRBD1 as D (5 bases). CDR1 and CDR2 from the germline V gene are SGHNT and YYREEE (reference sequence). V was trimmed by 1 base and J by 6 bases, leaving 19 bases between them. This CDR3 comprises 16 residues. In DNA form, the CDR3 reads TGTGCCAGCAGCTTGCTTTCCGGGGCTAAATCGGATGGCTACACCTTC. Translating it yields CASSLLSGAKSDGYTF.

CDR3 coding DNA: TGTGCCAGCAGATACCCGTGGGCATCGAACACTGAAGCTTTCTTT. Translation: CASRYPWASNTEAFF. The J gene is TRBJ1-1, the V gene TRBV21-1; the listed D gene, TRBD1, was not tested against the DNA. TRBV21-1 is reported as a pseudogene. CDR3 length: 15 residues.

This clone has just a few counts. The V and J genes are TRBV10-3 and TRBJ1-2; no reliable D call. Germline lookup yields CDR1 ENHRY and CDR2 SYGVKD. This CDR3 is 14 amino acids long. V lost 4 bases and J 0 bases, leaving 9 bases between the germline ends. The CDR3 is CAISALQANYGYTF. The CDR3 DNA is TGTGCCATCAGTGCCCTCCAAGCTAACTATGGCTACACCTTC.

The chain carries TRBV6-6 and TRBJ1-1; D not certain. CDR1 and CDR2 from the germline V gene are MNHNY and SVGAGI (reference sequence). This CDR3 is built from 14 residues. V was trimmed by 6 bases and J by 0 bases, leaving 11 bases between them. Here the CDR3 reads CASRLEILNTEAFF. CDR3 DNA: TGTGCCAGCAGACTAGAGATCTTGAACACTGAAGCTTTCTTT.

The chain joins TRBV14 to TRBJ2-1, with TRBD2 matching over 7 bases. Trimming removed 4 bases from V and 0 bases from J; junction bases left unmatched: 21. Germline V CDR1 and CDR2: SGHDN, FVKESK. CDR3 length equals 21 residues. The CDR3 sequence: CASSPTMGSGRGISSYNEQFF. The CDR3 DNA follows: TGTGCCAGCAGCCCGACCATGGGTAGCGGGCGAGGGATCAGCTCCTACAATGAGCAGTTCTTC.

The rearrangement uses TRBV7-9 and TRBJ1-1, with D unresolved. CDR3 length: 14 residues. Trimming removed 2 bases from V and 4 bases from J, with 11 bases in between. Germline V lookup: CDR1 SEHNR, CDR2 FQNEAQ (reference sequence). The CDR3, as DNA: TGTGCCAGCAGCTTAATGGTGGGTAGCACTGAAGCTTTCTTT. Translating it yields CASSLMVGSTEAFF.

This clone has a handful of counts. The chain employs TRBV30 and TRBJ1-5; perhaps TRBD1 as D (5 bases). V lost 2 bases, J lost 4 bases, and 9 bases lay in between. Germline values: CDR1 GTSNPN, CDR2 SVGIG (reference sequence). The length of the CDR3 is 13 residues. The CDR3 nucleotides read TGTGCCTGGAGTTTCGGGGGGAATCAGCCCCAGCATTTT. It encodes CAWSFGGNQPQHF.